The 21 T cell receptor beta chains below come from one sample, sequenced in a study of blood T cell repertoires in COVID-19. Produced via immunoSEQ multiplex PCR; TCRdb's table is partial and in-frame only. The sample includes about 330,000 clones, around 89% seen only once; the top ten take approximately 6.5%. The sample consisted of peripheral blood. These receptors were collected from a man aged 18 to 29 who had recovered from COVID-19.

The chain has TRBV7-2 and TRBJ2-7, with 8 bases aligning to TRBD2. CDR1 SGHTA and CDR2 FQGNSA come from the germline V gene. V lost 5 bases to trimming and J lost 4 bases; unmatched junction nucleotides: 10. CDR3 length: 15 residues. The DNA for the CDR3 is TGTGCCAGCAGCCCTCGTTACGGGGGGGGTTACGAGCAGTACTTC. It encodes CASSPRYGGGYEQYF.

This chain connects TRBV6-5 to TRBJ2-4, with 9 bases that match TRBD1. The CDR3 runs 16 residues. The V gene end was trimmed by 0 bases and the J gene end by 7 bases; junction bases not matched to a gene: 7. The V gene's germline CDR1 is MNHEY and CDR2 SVGAGI. CDR3 region: CASSYSGTGSGNIQYF. The CDR3 region has the DNA TGTGCCAGCAGTTACTCGGGGACAGGGAGCGGCAACATTCAGTACTTC.

The rearrangement uses TRBV6-5 and TRBJ1-2; perhaps TRBD1 as D (6 bases). V was cut by 5 bases and J by 8 bases, with 18 bases left in between. CDR1 MNHEY and CDR2 SVGAGI come from the germline V gene. The CDR3 length is 14 residues. CDR3 sequence (DNA): TGTGCCAGCAGTCTCCAGGCAGGGGATTACGGCTACACCTTC. It is translated as CASSLQAGDYGYTF.

This clone appeared a single time. The rearrangement joins TRBV7-2 to TRBJ2-1, with 8 nucleotides matching TRBD2. From germline, CDR1 is SGHTA and CDR2 FQGNSA. This CDR3 has 14 residues. J was trimmed by 1 base and V by 4 bases; bases with no gene match: 0. The CDR3 sequence: CASSSGGSYNEQFF. The CDR3 coding sequence is TGTGCCAGCAGCTCGGGGGGGTCCTACAATGAGCAGTTCTTC.

This clone has more than one count but fewer than ten. V and J are TRBV3-1 (or the pseudogene TRBV3-2) and TRBJ1-5, with D perhaps matching TRBD1 (5 bases). The germline CDR1 and CDR2 sequences are LGHDT and YNNKEL (reference sequence). The CDR3 totals 15 residues. V lost 1 base to trimming and J lost 1 base, with 8 bases between them. The CDR3 coding sequence is TGTGCCAGCAGCCAAGGACAGCTCAGCAATCAGCCCCAGCATTTT. It encodes CASSQGQLSNQPQHF.

This rearrangement joins TRBV9 to TRBJ2-3; D is unclear. Trimming pared 0 bases from V and 2 bases from J, leaving 10 bases between. Germline assignment: CDR1 SGDLS and CDR2 YYNGEE. The CDR3 length is 15 residues. The CDR3 spells CASSVAPGPTDTQYF. CDR3 DNA sequence: TGTGCCAGCAGCGTAGCTCCTGGCCCCACAGATACGCAGTATTTT.

This chain connects TRBV7-9 to TRBJ2-5; 9 positions agree with TRBD2. Trimming at V came to 5 bases and at J to 9 bases, leaving 13 bases not matched to a gene. CDR1 is SEHNR, CDR2 FQNEAQ, per germline (reference sequence). This CDR3 comprises 15 residues. CDR3 sequence: CASSLHLAGISSQYF. DNA for the CDR3: TGTGCCAGCAGCCTCCATCTAGCGGGAATATCGTCCCAGTACTTC.

The chain recombines TRBV6-6 with TRBJ1-2, with 8 bases aligning to TRBD1. V shed 0 bases and J 4 bases; nucleotides not matched to a gene: 1. Germline CDR1 is MNHNY and CDR2 is SVGAGI (reference sequence). This CDR3 region has 14 residues. The CDR3: CASSYSTGAYGYTF. The CDR3 DNA sequence: TGTGCCAGCAGTTACTCGACAGGGGCCTATGGCTACACCTTC.

The chain couples TRBV15 to TRBJ2-6, with TRBD1 matching 10 bases. Looked up from germline, CDR1 is LNHNV and CDR2 is YYDKDF (reference sequence). The CDR3 has 17 residues. The V gene end was trimmed by 1 base and the J gene end by 1 base; junction bases not matched to a gene: 1. The CDR3 is CATSRGTGGSGANVLTF. The CDR3 DNA sequence: TGTGCCACCAGCAGAGGGACAGGGGGTTCTGGGGCCAACGTCCTGACTTTC. Variable domain in full (rest from reference TRBV15 and TRBJ2-6): DAMVIQNPRYQVTQFGKPVTLSCSQTLNHNVMYWYQQKSSQAPKLLFHYYDKDFNNEADTPDNFQSRRPNTSFCFLDIRSPGLGDTAMYLCATSRGTGGSGANVLTFGAGSRLTVL.

This clone appeared a single time. The chain joins TRBV30 to TRBJ1-1; TRBD1 matches at 8 bases. The trim removed 8 bases at V and 4 bases at J, leaving 9 bases unmatched. In germline, CDR1 is GTSNPN, CDR2 SVGIG (reference sequence). The CDR3 covers 13 residues. This CDR3 reads CATTHRGITEAFF. DNA of the CDR3: TGTGCCACGACCCACAGGGGGATCACTGAAGCTTTCTTT. Full variable domain (rest looked up from reference TRBV30 and TRBJ1-1): SQTIHQWPATLVQPVGSPLSLECTVEGTSNPNLYWYRQAAGRGLQLLFYSVGIGQISSEVPQNLSASRPQDRQFILSSKKLLLSDSGFYLCATTHRGITEAFFGQGTRLTVV.

This chain uses TRBV27 with TRBJ1-1; D remains ambiguous. Deletions cut 0 bases from V and 1 base from J, with 6 bases between. The CDR3 contains 14 residues. Looked up from germline, CDR1 is MNHEY and CDR2 is SMNVEV (reference sequence). In nucleotides, the CDR3 is TGTGCCAGCAGTTTATCGGCCGCGAACACTGAAGCTTTCTTT. It is translated as CASSLSAANTEAFF.

The chain couples TRBV2 to TRBJ2-2; a weak D match, TRBD2 (5 bases). CDR1 is SNHLY, CDR2 FYNNEI, per germline. Trimming removed 1 base from V and 1 base from J, with 7 bases in between. The CDR3 length is 15 residues. CDR3 in DNA: TGTGCCAGCAGTGAAGAAGGGAGGAACACCGGGGAGCTGTTTTTT. Translating it yields CASSEEGRNTGELFF.

The V gene is TRBV3-1 (or the pseudogene TRBV3-2), the J gene TRBJ2-7; 8 bases line up with TRBD1. There are 16 residues in the CDR3. In germline, CDR1 is LGHDT, CDR2 YNNKEL (reference sequence). J was trimmed by 5 bases and V by 0 bases; bases with no gene match: 9. The CDR3: CASSQEEDRAHHEQYF. The CDR3 DNA reads TGTGCCAGCAGCCAAGAAGAGGACAGGGCACACCACGAGCAGTACTTC.

The chain uses TRBV30 and TRBJ2-7, with 7 bases identical to TRBD1. V lost 5 bases and J lost 4; bases outside the gene matches: 5. The CDR3 has 12 residues. In germline, CDR1 is GTSNPN, CDR2 SVGIG (reference sequence). This CDR3 reads CAWAGTAYEQYF. The CDR3 DNA is TGTGCCTGGGCCGGGACAGCATACGAGCAGTACTTC.

V and J are TRBV27 and TRBJ1-3; 10 bases agree with TRBD1. Germline CDR1 is MNHEY and CDR2 is SMNVEV (reference sequence). V dropped 5 bases and J dropped 10; count of bases not matched to a gene: 14. The CDR3 spans 16 residues. CDR3 nucleotide sequence: TGTGCCAGCAGTACACCCCCGGGACAGGGGACCGGAACCATATATTTT. Translating gives CASSTPPGQGTGTIYF.

The chain employs TRBV4-2 and TRBJ1-2; D is possibly TRBD1 (6 bases). Germline V CDR1 and CDR2: LGHNA, YNFKEQ. V was trimmed by 1 base and J by 7 bases, leaving 19 bases between them. This CDR3 comprises 16 residues. CDR3 coding DNA: TGTGCCAGCAGCCAAGGGGCAGGGGCTATCTTGTTTGGCTACACCTTC. It codes for CASSQGAGAILFGYTF.

The table lists this clone with many counts. The chain has TRBV11-2 and TRBJ1-3; weak D call: TRBD1 (5 bases). Per the germline V gene, CDR1 is SGHAT and CDR2 is FQNNGV. CDR3 length: 15 residues. V gave up 7 bases and J gave up 0 bases, with 13 bases separating them. Written as DNA, the CDR3 is TGTGCCAGCAATAAAAATCAGGGCTCTGGAAACACCATATATTTT. This encodes CASNKNQGSGNTIYF.

The chain links TRBV6-2 or TRBV6-3 to TRBJ2-5, with a tentative D call TRBD1 (6 bases). Per germline, CDR1 MNHEY and CDR2 SVGEGT. This CDR3 is 16 amino acids long. Trimming took 1 base from V and 1 from J, leaving 13 bases between them. The CDR3 here is CASSYLPRTAQETQYF. CDR3 sequence (DNA): TGTGCCAGCAGTTACTTGCCCCGGACAGCCCAAGAGACCCAGTACTTC.

The V gene is TRBV19, the J gene TRBJ1-3, with no clear D. Between the trimmed V and J ends, which lost 9 bases and 2 bases, there was a span of 14 bases. CDR3 size: 14 residues. Looked up from germline, CDR1 is LNHDA and CDR2 is SQIVND (reference sequence). The CDR3 spells CASAAGRPGNTIYF. The CDR3 DNA is TGTGCCAGCGCGGCGGGGAGACCTGGAAACACCATATATTTT.

The chain employs TRBV9 and TRBJ2-1; 10 bases fit TRBD1. The trim removed 0 bases at V and 8 bases at J, leaving 5 bases unmatched. CDR1 SGDLS and CDR2 YYNGEE come from the germline V gene. CDR3 length equals 15 residues. The CDR3 loop is CASSVGGTGVDEQFF. CDR3 DNA: TGTGCCAGCAGCGTAGGCGGGACAGGGGTGGATGAGCAGTTCTTC. The whole variable domain, remainder taken from reference TRBV9 and TRBJ2-1, is DSGVTQTPKHLITATGQRVTLRCSPRSGDLSVYWYQQSLDQGLQFLIQYYNGEERAKGNILERFSAQQFPDLHSELNLSSLELGDSALYFCASSVGGTGVDEQFFGPGTRLTVL.

The chain recombines TRBV19 with TRBJ1-1; D gene ambiguous. In germline, CDR1 is LNHDA, CDR2 SQIVND (reference sequence). This CDR3 contains 13 residues. V was clipped by 6 bases and J by 4 bases, with 12 bases between them. This chain's CDR3 is CASSPMRGTEAFF. CDR3 nucleotides: TGTGCCAGTAGCCCCATGCGAGGCACTGAAGCTTTCTTT.